A single sample gave rise to the 18 T cell receptor beta chains below, sequenced in a study of shared clonotypes between healthy human individuals. Here immunoSEQ multiplex PCR was the method, and the copy in TCRdb shows in-frame clones only, minus some. The top ten hold around 1.1% of the sample, which has some 2,000,000 clones, roughly 95% seen once. As defined, naive CD8 cells were CD45RO-negative and positively selected for CCR7, with terminally differentiated effector memory CD45RA+ cells excluded. Specimen: naive CD8+ T cells sorted from blood. All receptors come from a man aged 18 to 30 in good health.

CDR3 residues: CASSVGPGTFDEQYF. Written as DNA, the CDR3 is TGTGCCAGCAGTGTCGGCCCAGGGACCTTTGACGAGCAGTACTTC. This sequence joins TRBV27 and TRBJ2-7; D may be TRBD1 or TRBD2 (5 bases each). The V gene's germline CDR1 is MNHEY and CDR2 SMNVEV (reference sequence). V lost 5 bases to trimming and J lost 5 bases, with 19 bases between them. This CDR3 spans 15 amino acids.

About this clone itself: At one end, the junction sequence differs from germline, possibly due to a read error. This chain connects TRBV13 to TRBJ2-3, with D possibly being TRBD1 (5 bases). This CDR3 is 13 amino acids long. Per the germline V gene, CDR1 is PRHDT and CDR2 is FYEKMQ (reference sequence). CDR3 loop: CASSVGAPDTQYF. In DNA form, the CDR3 reads TGTGCCAGCAGCGTAGGGGCCCCAGATACGCAGTATTTT.

CDR3 sequence: CASSLGGIGVYEQYF. The DNA of the CDR3 is TGTGCCAGCAGCTTAGGGGGTATAGGTGTCTACGAGCAGTACTTC. The V call is TRBV11-1, the J call TRBJ2-7; D unresolved. Trimming removed 1 base from V and 3 bases from J, with 13 bases in between. CDR1 is SGHAT, CDR2 FQDESV, per germline (reference sequence). This CDR3 region has 15 residues.

The chain combines TRBV27 with TRBJ1-2; 7 bases are shared with TRBD1. The CDR3 runs to 13 residues. V lost 4 bases to trimming and J lost 8 bases; unmatched junction nucleotides: 7. CDR1 and CDR2 (germline): MNHEY, SMNVEV (reference sequence). DNA of the CDR3: TGTGCCAGCAGTTCTTCCGGGACAGTCGGCTACACCTTC. Its protein product is CASSSSGTVGYTF.

This chain uses TRBV27 with TRBJ2-7; D remains unclear. The CDR3 is 14 amino acids. Germline V lookup: CDR1 MNHEY, CDR2 SMNVEV (reference sequence). The V end lost 5 bases, the J end lost 2 bases, and 13 bases lay between the germline ends. CDR3 bases: TGTGCCAGCAGTGAGCGAGACGGAGCCTACGAGCAGTACTTC. Protein: CASSERDGAYEQYF.

The table lists this clone with a count of one. The chain carries TRBV4-1 and TRBJ1-2; D is perhaps TRBD1 (6 bases). The germline V gene encodes CDR1 MGHRA and CDR2 YSYEKL. There are 15 residues in the CDR3. With 1 base removed from V and 1 base from J, the gap between germline ends came to 10 bases. In DNA form, the CDR3 reads TGCGCCAGCAGCCAAGGACAGGAGCTTAACTATGGCTACACCTTC. This gives the protein CASSQGQELNYGYTF.

The chain is built from TRBV7-9 and TRBJ1-1; 7 bases map to TRBD1. J lost 3 bases, V lost 2 bases, and 6 bases had no gene match. There are 15 residues in the CDR3. Germline V gives CDR1 SEHNR, CDR2 FQNEAQ (reference sequence). This CDR3 is CASSLTIDRDTEAFF. CDR3 DNA: TGTGCCAGCAGCTTAACGATCGACAGGGACACTGAAGCTTTCTTT.

The V call is TRBV2, the J call TRBJ2-2; TRBD1 aligns across 8 bases. CDR3 length: 17 residues. V lost 3 bases, J lost 5 bases, and 11 bases stayed unmatched. Germline CDR1 and CDR2: SNHLY and FYNNEI. The DNA for the CDR3 is TGTGCCAGCAGTGACTCCCCCGGGACAGGAATTACCGGGGAGCTGTTTTTT. This translates into CASSDSPGTGITGELFF.

The CDR3, as DNA: TGTGCCAGCAGTTGGACAGGGGTCGAACAGCCCCAGCATTTT. It translates to CASSWTGVEQPQHF. V usage is TRBV27 and J usage is TRBJ1-5, with TRBD1 matching over 9 bases. The junction had 5 bases not matched to a gene; V was cut back by 4 bases and J by 7 bases. The germline gives CDR1 MNHEY, CDR2 SMNVEV (reference sequence). The CDR3 consists of 14 residues.

The chain joins TRBV7-9 to TRBJ1-2; D ambiguous. Per germline, CDR1 SEHNR and CDR2 FQNEAQ (reference sequence). The V end was cut by 5 bases, the J end by 4 bases, with 14 bases between. This CDR3 has 14 amino acids. CDR3 in amino acids: CASSPESDPYGYTF. DNA of the CDR3: TGTGCCAGCAGCCCTGAGTCCGATCCCTATGGCTACACCTTC.

J is TRBJ1-2 and V is TRBV5-8; 9 bases map to TRBD1. Trimming at V came to 3 bases and at J to 4 bases, leaving 4 bases not matched to a gene. The CDR3 has 14 residues. Per germline, CDR1 SGHTS and CDR2 YDEGEE. CDR3 loop: CASSWRTGVYGYTF. The CDR3 nucleotides are TGTGCCAGCAGCTGGAGGACAGGGGTCTATGGCTACACCTTC.

This clone showed up just once. This CDR3 reads CASSEGGGKYQPQHF. CDR3 bases: TGTGCCAGCAGTGAAGGTGGTGGGAAGTATCAGCCCCAGCATTTT. The gene calls are TRBV2 and TRBJ1-5; D call uncertain. Germline loops: CDR1 SNHLY, CDR2 FYNNEI. The CDR3 covers 15 residues. Trimming removed 1 base from V and 5 bases from J, with 12 bases in between.

As regards this clone: Other nucleotide sequences in the sample specify the same CDR3. The gene calls are TRBV5-1 and TRBJ2-7, with 7 bases matching TRBD1. CDR1 is SGHRS, CDR2 YFSETQ, per germline. Trimming removed 4 bases from V and 7 bases from J; junction bases left unmatched: 8. This CDR3 is built from 13 residues. The CDR3 DNA is TGCGCCAGCAGCCTACGACAGGGTTGGGAGCAGTACTTC. Translated: CASSLRQGWEQYF.

The CDR3 is CASAEGGQETQYF. The CDR3 DNA sequence: TGTGCCAGTGCCGAGGGCGGACAAGAGACCCAGTACTTC. V gene TRBV6-6 combines with J gene TRBJ2-5; possibly TRBD2 for D (5 bases). Germline-derived CDR1 and CDR2 are MNHNY and SVGAGI (reference sequence). Trimming cost V 9 bases and J 2 bases, with 13 bases left between them. The CDR3 spans 13 residues.

This chain connects TRBV6-6 to TRBJ1-5, with a possible D match to TRBD1 (5 bases). V shed 7 bases and J shed 11 bases, with 12 bases lying between them. The CDR3 totals 11 residues. CDR1 and CDR2 from the germline V gene are MNHNY and SVGAGI (reference sequence). CDR3 coding DNA: TGTGCCAGCAACCCCGGGACCACCCAGCATTTT. It codes for CASNPGTTQHF.

The chain uses TRBV4-1 and TRBJ1-1; no clear D gene. This CDR3 spans 15 amino acids. V was trimmed by 1 base and J by 4 bases, leaving 13 bases between them. From germline, CDR1 is MGHRA and CDR2 YSYEKL. The CDR3, as DNA: TGCGCCAGCAGCCAAGGTGAGGGTTGGGGCACTGAAGCTTTCTTT. The encoded protein is CASSQGEGWGTEAFF.

CDR3 amino acids: CAWSLGAGKETQYF. In DNA form, the CDR3 reads TGTGCCTGGAGCCTAGGGGCGGGGAAGGAGACCCAGTACTTC. V is TRBV30 and J is TRBJ2-5; tentative D call: TRBD2 (6 bases). This CDR3 has 14 residues. V lost 3 bases and J lost 5, with 16 bases in between. Germline CDR1 reads GTSNPN; CDR2 reads SVGIG (reference sequence).

The rearrangement joins TRBV5-1 to TRBJ2-2; 9 bases match TRBD1. CDR3 length equals 16 residues. Per germline, CDR1 SGHRS and CDR2 YFSETQ. With V trimmed by 6 bases and J by 4 bases, 10 bases remained unmatched. The CDR3 sequence: CASTTGTGLSTGELFF. The CDR3 coding sequence is TGCGCCAGCACCACCGGGACAGGGCTCTCCACCGGGGAGCTGTTTTTT.